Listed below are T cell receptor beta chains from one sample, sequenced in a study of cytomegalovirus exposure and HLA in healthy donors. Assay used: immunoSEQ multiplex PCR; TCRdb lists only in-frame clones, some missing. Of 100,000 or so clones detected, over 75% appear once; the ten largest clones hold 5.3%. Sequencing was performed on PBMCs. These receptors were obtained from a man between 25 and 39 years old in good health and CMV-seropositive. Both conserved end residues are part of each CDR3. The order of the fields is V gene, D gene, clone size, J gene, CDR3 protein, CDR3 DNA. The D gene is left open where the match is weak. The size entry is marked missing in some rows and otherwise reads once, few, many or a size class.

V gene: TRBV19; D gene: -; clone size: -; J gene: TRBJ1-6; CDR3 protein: CASSTSGLANSPLHF; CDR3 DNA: TGTGCCAGTAGTACTAGCGGACTGGCAAATTCACCCCTCCACTTT
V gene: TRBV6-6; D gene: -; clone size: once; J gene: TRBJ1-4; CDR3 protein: CASSRGINEKLFF; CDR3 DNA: TGTGCCAGCAGTCGGGGGATTAATGAAAAACTGTTTTTT
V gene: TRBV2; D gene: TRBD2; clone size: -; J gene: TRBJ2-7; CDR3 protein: CASMTSGRRTRQYF; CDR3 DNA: TGTGCCAGCATGACTAGCGGGAGACGTACCCGTCAGTACTTC
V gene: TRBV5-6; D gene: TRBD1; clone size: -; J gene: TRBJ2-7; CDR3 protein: CASSPDRNYEQYF; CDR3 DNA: TGTGCCAGCAGCCCGGACAGGAACTACGAGCAGTACTTC
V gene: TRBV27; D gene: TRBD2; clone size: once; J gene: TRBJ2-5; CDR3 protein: CASSQRGGETQYF; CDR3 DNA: TGTGCCAGCAGTCAGCGGGGTGGCGAGACCCAGTACTTC
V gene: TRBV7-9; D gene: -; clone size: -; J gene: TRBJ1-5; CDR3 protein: CASNPQGYSNQPQHF; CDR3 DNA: TGTGCCAGCAACCCTCAGGGGTATAGCAATCAGCCCCAGCATTTT
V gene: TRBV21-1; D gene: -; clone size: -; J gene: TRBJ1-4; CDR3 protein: CASSGTPRRNEKLFF; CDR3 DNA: TGTGCCAGCAGCGGGACACCTCGGCGGAATGAAAAACTGTTTTTT
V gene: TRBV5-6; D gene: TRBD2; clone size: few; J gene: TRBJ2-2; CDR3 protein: CASSPIAGETGELFF; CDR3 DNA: TGTGCCAGCAGCCCAATAGCGGGGGAAACCGGGGAGCTGTTTTTT
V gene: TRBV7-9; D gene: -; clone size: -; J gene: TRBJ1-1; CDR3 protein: CASSLTGRPEAFF; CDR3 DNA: TGTGCCAGCAGCTTAACAGGGCGGCCTGAAGCTTTCTTT
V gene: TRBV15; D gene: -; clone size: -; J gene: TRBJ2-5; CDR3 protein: CATSRTVALQETQYF; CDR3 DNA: TGTGCCACCAGCAGAACAGTTGCGCTACAAGAGACCCAGTACTTC
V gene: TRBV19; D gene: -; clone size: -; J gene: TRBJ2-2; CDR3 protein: CASSIVRLENTGELFF; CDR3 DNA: TGTGCCAGTAGTATTGTAAGGCTAGAGAACACCGGGGAGCTGTTTTTT
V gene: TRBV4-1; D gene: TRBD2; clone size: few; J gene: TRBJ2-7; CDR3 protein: CASSRGFGTSAGELYF; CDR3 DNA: TGCGCCAGCAGCCGGGGTTTTGGGACTAGCGCGGGAGAATTGTACTTC
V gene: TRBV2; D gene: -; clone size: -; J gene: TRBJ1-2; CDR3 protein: CASSVAGAYGYTF; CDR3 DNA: TGTGCCAGCAGTGTCGCAGGGGCCTATGGCTACACCTTC
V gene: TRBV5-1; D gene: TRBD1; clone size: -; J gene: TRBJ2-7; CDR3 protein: CASSLGRTGPEQYF; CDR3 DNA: TGCGCCAGCAGCTTGGGGAGGACAGGGCCCGAGCAGTACTTC
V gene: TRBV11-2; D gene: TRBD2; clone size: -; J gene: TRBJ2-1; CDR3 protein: CASSKGLAGINEQFF; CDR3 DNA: TGTGCCAGCAGCAAAGGACTAGCGGGGATTAATGAGCAGTTCTTC
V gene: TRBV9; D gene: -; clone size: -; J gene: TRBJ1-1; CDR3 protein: CASSGLPNTEAFF; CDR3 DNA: TGTGCCAGCAGCGGCCTACCGAACACTGAAGCTTTCTTT
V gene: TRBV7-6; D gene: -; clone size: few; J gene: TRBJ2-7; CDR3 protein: CASSLGDTKSYEQYF; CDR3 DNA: TGTGCCAGCAGCTTAGGAGACACAAAATCCTACGAGCAGTACTTC
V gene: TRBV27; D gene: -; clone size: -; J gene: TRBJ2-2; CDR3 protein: CASSPWGTTGELFF; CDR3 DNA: TGTGCCAGCAGTCCCTGGGGGACTACCGGGGAGCTGTTTTTT
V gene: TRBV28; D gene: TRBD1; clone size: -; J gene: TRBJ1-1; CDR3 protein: CASSLDRIAFF; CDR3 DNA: TGTGCCAGCAGCCTGGACAGGATCGCTTTCTTT
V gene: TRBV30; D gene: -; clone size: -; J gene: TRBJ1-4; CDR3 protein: CAWSIGRTNEKLFF; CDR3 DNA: TGTGCCTGGAGTATAGGGAGGACTAATGAAAAACTGTTTTTT
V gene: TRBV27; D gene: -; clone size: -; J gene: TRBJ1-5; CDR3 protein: CASSLSSDQPQHF; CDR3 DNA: TGTGCCAGCAGTTTGTCTTCAGATCAGCCCCAGCATTTT
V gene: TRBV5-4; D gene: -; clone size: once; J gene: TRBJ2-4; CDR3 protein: CASSSGRERIGNIQYF; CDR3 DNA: TGTGCCAGCAGCTCCGGCAGGGAAAGGATCGGGAACATTCAGTACTTC
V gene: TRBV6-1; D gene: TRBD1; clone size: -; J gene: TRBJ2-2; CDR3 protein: CASSVTGPRTGELFF; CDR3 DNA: TGTGCCAGCAGTGTGACAGGGCCGAGGACCGGGGAGCTGTTTTTT